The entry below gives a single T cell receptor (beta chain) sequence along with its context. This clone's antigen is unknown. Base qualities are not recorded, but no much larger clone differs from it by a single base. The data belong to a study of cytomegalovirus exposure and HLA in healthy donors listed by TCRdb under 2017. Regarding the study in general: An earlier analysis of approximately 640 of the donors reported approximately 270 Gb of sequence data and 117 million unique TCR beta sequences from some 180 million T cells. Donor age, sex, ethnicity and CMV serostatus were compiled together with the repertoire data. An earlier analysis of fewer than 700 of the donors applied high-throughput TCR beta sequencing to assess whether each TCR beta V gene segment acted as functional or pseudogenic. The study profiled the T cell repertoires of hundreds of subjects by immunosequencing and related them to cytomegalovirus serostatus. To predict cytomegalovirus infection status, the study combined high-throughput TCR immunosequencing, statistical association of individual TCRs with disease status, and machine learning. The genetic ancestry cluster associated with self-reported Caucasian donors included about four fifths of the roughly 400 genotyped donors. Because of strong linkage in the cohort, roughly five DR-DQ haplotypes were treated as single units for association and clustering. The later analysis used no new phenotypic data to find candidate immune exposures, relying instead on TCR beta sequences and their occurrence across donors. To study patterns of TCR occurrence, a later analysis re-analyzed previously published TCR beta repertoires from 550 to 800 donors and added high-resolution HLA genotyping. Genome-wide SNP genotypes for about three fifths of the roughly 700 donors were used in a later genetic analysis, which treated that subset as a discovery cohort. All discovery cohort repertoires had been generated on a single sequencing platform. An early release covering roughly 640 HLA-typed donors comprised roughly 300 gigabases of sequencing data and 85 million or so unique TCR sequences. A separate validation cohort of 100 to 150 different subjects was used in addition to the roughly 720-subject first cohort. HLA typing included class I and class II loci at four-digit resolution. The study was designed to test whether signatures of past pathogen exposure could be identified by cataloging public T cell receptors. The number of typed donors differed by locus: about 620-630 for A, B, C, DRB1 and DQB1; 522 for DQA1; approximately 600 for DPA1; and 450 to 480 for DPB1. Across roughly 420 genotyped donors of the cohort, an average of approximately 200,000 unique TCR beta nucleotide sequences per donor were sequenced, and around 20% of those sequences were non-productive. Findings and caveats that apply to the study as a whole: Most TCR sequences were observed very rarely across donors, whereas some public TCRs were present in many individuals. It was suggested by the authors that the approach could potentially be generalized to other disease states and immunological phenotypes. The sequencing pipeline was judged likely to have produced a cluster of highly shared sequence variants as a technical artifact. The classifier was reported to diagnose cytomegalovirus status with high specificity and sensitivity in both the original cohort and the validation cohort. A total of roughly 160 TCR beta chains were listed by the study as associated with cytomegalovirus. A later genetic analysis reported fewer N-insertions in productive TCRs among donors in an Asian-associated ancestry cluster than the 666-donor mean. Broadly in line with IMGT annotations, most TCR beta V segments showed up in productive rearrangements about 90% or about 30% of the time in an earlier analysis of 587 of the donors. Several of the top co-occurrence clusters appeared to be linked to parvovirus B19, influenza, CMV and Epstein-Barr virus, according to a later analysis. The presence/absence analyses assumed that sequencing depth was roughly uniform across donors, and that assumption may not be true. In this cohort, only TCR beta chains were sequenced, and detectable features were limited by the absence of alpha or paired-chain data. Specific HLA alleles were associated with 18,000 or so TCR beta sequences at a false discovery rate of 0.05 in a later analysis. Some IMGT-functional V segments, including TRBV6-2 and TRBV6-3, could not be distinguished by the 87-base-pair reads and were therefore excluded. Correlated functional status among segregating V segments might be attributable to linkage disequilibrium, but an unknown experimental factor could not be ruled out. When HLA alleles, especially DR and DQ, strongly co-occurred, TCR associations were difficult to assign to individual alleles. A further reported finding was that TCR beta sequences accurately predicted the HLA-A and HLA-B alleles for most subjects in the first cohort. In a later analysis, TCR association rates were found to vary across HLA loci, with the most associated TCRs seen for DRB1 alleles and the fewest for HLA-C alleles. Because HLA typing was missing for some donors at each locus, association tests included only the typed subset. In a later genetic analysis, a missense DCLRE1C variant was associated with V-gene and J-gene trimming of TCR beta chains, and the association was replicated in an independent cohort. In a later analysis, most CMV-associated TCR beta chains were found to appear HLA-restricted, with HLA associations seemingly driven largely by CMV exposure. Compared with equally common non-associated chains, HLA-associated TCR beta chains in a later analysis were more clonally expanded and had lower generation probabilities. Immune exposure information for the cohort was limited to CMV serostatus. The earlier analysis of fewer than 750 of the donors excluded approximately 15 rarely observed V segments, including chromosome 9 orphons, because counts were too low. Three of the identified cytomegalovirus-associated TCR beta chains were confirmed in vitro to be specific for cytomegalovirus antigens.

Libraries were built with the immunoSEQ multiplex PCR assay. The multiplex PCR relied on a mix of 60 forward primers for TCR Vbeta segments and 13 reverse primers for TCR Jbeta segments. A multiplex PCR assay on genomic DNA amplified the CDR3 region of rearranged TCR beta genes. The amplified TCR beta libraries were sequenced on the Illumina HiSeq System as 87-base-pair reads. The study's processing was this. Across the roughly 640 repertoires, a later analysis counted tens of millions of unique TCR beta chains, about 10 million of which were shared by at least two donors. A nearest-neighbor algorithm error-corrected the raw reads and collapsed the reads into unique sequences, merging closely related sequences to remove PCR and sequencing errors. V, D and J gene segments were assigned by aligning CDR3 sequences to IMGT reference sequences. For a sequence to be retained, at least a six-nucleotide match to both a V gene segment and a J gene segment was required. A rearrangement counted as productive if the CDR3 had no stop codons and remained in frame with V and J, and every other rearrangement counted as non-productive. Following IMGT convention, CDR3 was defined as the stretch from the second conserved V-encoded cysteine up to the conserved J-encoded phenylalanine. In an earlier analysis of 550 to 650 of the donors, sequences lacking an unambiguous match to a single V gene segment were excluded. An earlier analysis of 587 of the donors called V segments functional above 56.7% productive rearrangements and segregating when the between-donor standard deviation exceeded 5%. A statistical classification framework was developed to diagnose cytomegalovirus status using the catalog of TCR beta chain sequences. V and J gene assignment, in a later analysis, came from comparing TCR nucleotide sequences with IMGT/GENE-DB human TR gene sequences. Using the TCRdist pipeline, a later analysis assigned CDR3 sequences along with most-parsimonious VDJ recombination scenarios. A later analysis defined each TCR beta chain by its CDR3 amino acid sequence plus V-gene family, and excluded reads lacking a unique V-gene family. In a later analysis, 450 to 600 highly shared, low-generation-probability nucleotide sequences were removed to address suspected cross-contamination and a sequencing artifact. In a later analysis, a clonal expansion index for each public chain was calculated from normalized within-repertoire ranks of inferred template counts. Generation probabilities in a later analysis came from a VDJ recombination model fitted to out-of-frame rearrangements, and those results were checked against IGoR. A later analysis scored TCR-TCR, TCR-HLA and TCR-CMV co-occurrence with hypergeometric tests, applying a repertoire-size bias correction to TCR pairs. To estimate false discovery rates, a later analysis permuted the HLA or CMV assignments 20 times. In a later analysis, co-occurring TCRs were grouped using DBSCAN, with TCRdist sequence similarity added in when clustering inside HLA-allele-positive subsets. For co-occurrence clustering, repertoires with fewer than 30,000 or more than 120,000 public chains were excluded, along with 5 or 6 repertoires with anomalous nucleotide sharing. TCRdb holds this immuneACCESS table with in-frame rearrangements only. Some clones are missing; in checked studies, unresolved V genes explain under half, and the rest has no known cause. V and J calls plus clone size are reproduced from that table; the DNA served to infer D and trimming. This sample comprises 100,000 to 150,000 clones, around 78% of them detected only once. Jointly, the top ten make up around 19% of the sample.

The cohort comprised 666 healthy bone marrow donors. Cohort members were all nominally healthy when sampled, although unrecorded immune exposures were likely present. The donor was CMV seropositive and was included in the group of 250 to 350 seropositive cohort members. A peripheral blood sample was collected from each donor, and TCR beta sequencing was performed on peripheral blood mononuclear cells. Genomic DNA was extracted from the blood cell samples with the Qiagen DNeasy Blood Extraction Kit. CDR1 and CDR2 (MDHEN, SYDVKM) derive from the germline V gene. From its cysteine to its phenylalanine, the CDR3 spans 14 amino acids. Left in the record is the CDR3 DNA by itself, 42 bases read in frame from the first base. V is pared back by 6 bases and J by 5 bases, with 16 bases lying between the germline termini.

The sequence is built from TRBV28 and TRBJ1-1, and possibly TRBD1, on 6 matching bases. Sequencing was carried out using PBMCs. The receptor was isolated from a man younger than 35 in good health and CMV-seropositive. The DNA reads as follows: TGTGCCAGCAGCCCCCAGCCAGGGGATACTGAAGCTTTCTTT. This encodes CASSPQPGDTEAFF.